Listed below are T cell receptor beta chains from one sample, sequenced in a study of regulatory T cells in long-lasting Graves disease. TCRdb reprocessed the multiplex PCR reads via MiXCR and lists one record per CDR3 protein. This repertoire shows roughly 430,000 distinct CDR3 sequences, roughly a fifth found once; its top ten account for roughly an eighth. The sample was peripheral blood mononuclear cells (PBMCs), taken when the disease was refractory, from a patient treated with antithyroid drugs. These receptors were taken from a female donor with Graves disease. Both conserved end residues are part of each CDR3. D genes are given only for firm matches. A clone size is listed for some rows: how often the clone was seen (once, few, many), or a class if it is expanded.

D | J | size | V | CDR3 | DNA
- | TRBJ2-7 | - | TRBV4-1 | CASSQGDYAYEQYF | TGCGCCAGCAGCCAAGGAGACTACGCCTACGAGCAGTACTTC
TRBD2 | TRBJ2-7 | - | TRBV7-2 | CASSSLSRGGYEQYF | TGTGCCAGCAGCTCCCTATCGCGCGGGGGTTACGAGCAGTACTTC
TRBD2 | TRBJ2-5 | - | TRBV19 | CASSRTSGVQETQYF | TGTGCCAGTAGTCGGACTAGCGGGGTCCAAGAGACCCAGTACTTC
- | TRBJ2-7 | many | TRBV18 | CASSPGLDSHEQYF | TGTGCCAGCTCACCGGGACTCGATAGCCACGAGCAGTACTTC
- | TRBJ2-5 | few | TRBV14 | CASSQRRETQYF | TGTGCCAGCAGCCAACGGAGAGAGACCCAGTACTTC
TRBD1 | TRBJ2-1 | - | TRBV28 | CASSQPGGYYNEQFF | TGTGCCAGCAGCCAACCAGGGGGCTACTACAATGAGCAGTTCTTC
- | TRBJ2-5 | many | TRBV10-3 | CAISEVSGETQYF | TGTGCCATCAGTGAAGTTAGCGGTGAGACCCAGTACTTC
- | TRBJ2-3 | - | TRBV20-1 | CSALQGSGTDTQYF | TGCAGTGCTCTTCAGGGATCTGGCACAGATACGCAGTATTTT
TRBD1 | TRBJ2-5 | - | TRBV19 | CASSKSTGVETQYF | TGTGCCAGTAGTAAGTCGACAGGGGTGGAGACCCAGTACTTC
- | TRBJ2-2 | many | TRBV10-2 | CASTLASDTGELFF | TGCGCCAGTACCTTAGCGTCCGACACCGGGGAGCTGTTTTTT
- | TRBJ1-1 | many | TRBV28 | CASSSKWNTEAFF | TGTGCCAGCAGTTCCAAATGGAACACTGAAGCTTTCTTT
- | TRBJ1-1 | many | TRBV28 | CASSPAGLRDGGLTEAFF | TGTGCCAGCAGTCCCGCCGGGCTCAGAGACGGAGGGCTAACTGAAGCTTTCTTT
- | TRBJ2-5 | - | TRBV7-9 | CASSSVDDSEETQYF | TGTGCCAGCAGCTCTGTCGATGACAGCGAAGAGACCCAGTACTTC
TRBD2 | TRBJ2-7 | many | TRBV20-1 | CSASGLAGGLGYEQYF | TGCAGTGCTAGTGGGCTAGCGGGAGGTCTGGGCTACGAGCAGTACTTC
- | TRBJ2-7 | few | TRBV2 | CASIRGDIYEQYF | TGTGCCAGCATCCGGGGGGACATCTACGAGCAGTACTTC
- | TRBJ1-1 | - | TRBV4-1 | CASSQVWGTEAFF | TGCGCCAGCAGCCAGGTGTGGGGGACTGAAGCTTTCTTT
TRBD1 | TRBJ1-5 | many | TRBV2 | CASRGTGMLQPQHF | TGTGCCAGCAGGGGGACAGGGATGTTGCAGCCCCAGCATTTT
- | TRBJ2-5 | many | TRBV30 | CAWSVRRVGQETQYF | TGTGCCTGGAGTGTACGCAGGGTTGGGCAGGAGACCCAGTACTTC
- | TRBJ1-4 | many | TRBV27 | CASSLLGGKIEKLFF | TGTGCCAGCAGTTTATTAGGGGGGAAGATTGAAAAACTGTTTTTT
- | TRBJ1-4 | many | TRBV29-1 | CSAWFRVTDSNEKLFF | TGCAGCGCGTGGTTCCGGGTGACAGATTCGAATGAAAAACTGTTTTTT
TRBD1 | TRBJ1-1 | few | TRBV11-1 | CASSEQTGGTEAFF | TGTGCCAGCAGCGAGCAGACAGGGGGCACTGAAGCTTTCTTT
TRBD2 | TRBJ2-7 | many | TRBV27 | CASSAGLAGSEQYF | TGTGCCAGCAGTGCGGGACTAGCGGGGTCTGAGCAGTACTTC
- | TRBJ2-7 | - | TRBV4-1 | CTSSQEPEGYEQYF | TGCACCAGCAGCCAAGAGCCAGAAGGTTACGAGCAGTACTTC
TRBD1 | TRBJ2-7 | few | TRBV6-1 | CASSEMGQSSYEQYF | TGTGCCAGCAGTGAAATGGGACAGAGTTCCTACGAGCAGTACTTC
- | TRBJ2-5 | many | TRBV6-5 | CASSYMGRGGETQYF | TGTGCCAGCAGTTACATGGGCAGGGGAGGAGAGACCCAGTACTTC
- | TRBJ1-1 | many | TRBV2 | CASYRTEAFF | TGTGCCAGCTACCGGACTGAAGCTTTCTTT
- | TRBJ2-7 | many | TRBV30 | CAWSVGGTYEQYF | TGTGCCTGGAGTGTCGGCGGAACCTACGAGCAGTACTTC
TRBD1 | TRBJ1-4 | many | TRBV10-3 | CAISQGAKEKLFF | TGTGCCATCAGCCAGGGGGCTAAGGAAAAACTGTTTTTT
- | TRBJ1-1 | - | TRBV4-2 | CASSQDRGTARSTEAFF | TGTGCCAGCAGCCAAGATCGAGGGACGGCCAGGAGCACTGAAGCTTTCTTT
- | TRBJ1-1 | - | TRBV19 | CASSPGPRSPEAFF | TGTGCCAGTAGCCCGGGACCGCGGTCCCCTGAAGCTTTCTTT
- | TRBJ1-5 | many | TRBV2 | CASSERGSNQPQHF | TGTGCCAGCAGTGAACGGGGGAGCAATCAGCCCCAGCATTTT
TRBD1 | TRBJ1-4 | - | TRBV4-1 | CASSQTGGATNEKLFF | TGCGCCAGCAGCCAAACAGGGGGAGCAACTAATGAAAAACTGTTTTTT
- | TRBJ2-7 | - | TRBV19 | CTSSVVDGDYEQYF | TGTACCAGTAGTGTGGTAGACGGGGACTACGAGCAGTACTTC
- | TRBJ2-4 | - | TRBV2 | CASIGASGKNIQYF | TGTGCCAGCATTGGCGCGTCGGGGAAAAACATTCAGTACTTC
TRBD2 | TRBJ2-5 | many | TRBV20-1 | CSASPLRAGRETQYF | TGCAGTGCTAGCCCCTTAAGAGCGGGAAGAGAGACCCAGTACTTC
TRBD1 | TRBJ2-7 | - | TRBV6-9 | CASSWEQGTEQYF | TGTGCCAGCAGCTGGGAACAGGGGACCGAGCAGTACTTC
TRBD2 | TRBJ2-5 | many | TRBV15 | CATSITGTSFSETQYF | TGTGCCACCAGCATCACCGGGACTAGCTTTTCGGAGACCCAGTACTTC
- | TRBJ1-1 | many | TRBV3-1 | CASSPGTSNTEAFF | TGTGCCAGCAGCCCCGGGACATCGAACACTGAAGCTTTCTTT
- | TRBJ2-2 | few | TRBV6-5 | CASSYSWGVGELFF | TGTGCCAGCAGTTACTCGTGGGGCGTCGGGGAGCTGTTTTTT
TRBD2 | TRBJ2-7 | many | TRBV6-5 | CASSYGLGTRDYEQYF | TGTGCCAGCAGTTATGGACTTGGGACTAGAGACTACGAGCAGTACTTC
TRBD2 | TRBJ2-5 | many | TRBV24-1 | CATSVSGRQETQYF | TGTGCCACCAGTGTTAGCGGGAGGCAAGAGACCCAGTACTTC
- | TRBJ1-5 | - | TRBV30 | CAWSRQANQPQHF | TGTGCCTGGAGCAGACAGGCCAATCAGCCCCAGCATTTT
TRBD2 | TRBJ2-7 | many | TRBV27 | CASSPSRREPPHEQYF | TGTGCCAGCAGCCCTTCGAGGCGGGAGCCCCCCCACGAGCAGTACTTC
TRBD2 | TRBJ2-2 | - | TRBV5-1 | CASSGKLAGVTGELFF | TGCGCCAGCAGCGGAAAACTAGCGGGAGTTACCGGGGAGCTGTTTTTT
TRBD2 | TRBJ2-1 | - | TRBV6-1 | CASSEMGFGGSFSNEQFF | TGTGCCAGCAGTGAAATGGGTTTTGGCGGGAGTTTTAGCAATGAGCAGTTCTTC
TRBD2 | TRBJ2-5 | many | TRBV20-1 | CSAPPPPHSGVGLQETQYF | TGCAGTGCCCCACCCCCGCCTCATAGCGGGGTGGGCTTACAAGAGACCCAGTACTTC
TRBD1 | TRBJ2-2 | - | TRBV6-2/TRBV6-3 | CASSEVGTGNTGELFF | TGTGCCAGCAGTGAAGTTGGGACAGGCAACACCGGGGAGCTGTTTTTT
TRBD2 | TRBJ2-1 | - | TRBV18 | CASSPAGTSGNEQFF | TGTGCCAGCTCACCCGCCGGGACTAGCGGCAATGAGCAGTTCTTC
- | TRBJ2-3 | once | TRBV28 | CASSLEGLMGTDTQYF | TGTGCCAGCAGTTTAGAAGGACTCATGGGCACAGATACGCAGTATTTT
TRBD1 | TRBJ1-2 | - | TRBV14 | CASSQVADRVTYGYTF | TGTGCCAGCAGCCAAGTAGCGGACAGGGTGACCTATGGCTACACCTTC
- | TRBJ2-1 | - | TRBV7-8 | CASSLTGTFVPEQFF | TGTGCCAGCAGCTTAACGGGGACGTTTGTTCCTGAGCAGTTCTTC